The 2 T cell receptor beta chains listed next were all sequenced from one sample in a study of shared clonotypes between healthy human individuals. Data came from immunoSEQ multiplex PCR; TCRdb stores just in-frame clones and leaves some out. In the table there are about 2 million clones, less than 95% of which are singletons. Terminally differentiated effector memory CD45RA+ cells were left out of the naive CD8 fraction, which was CD45RO-negative and positively selected for CCR7. The sample was naive CD8+ T cells sorted from blood. The receptors originated from a man aged 18 to 29 in good health.

The rearrangement joins TRBV7-8 to TRBJ2-5; no firm D call. V lost 1 base and J 3 bases, leaving 9 bases between the germline ends. This CDR3 is built from 14 residues. The V gene's germline CDR1 is SGHVS and CDR2 FQNEAQ. This chain's CDR3 is CASSLEFQEETQYF. The DNA for the CDR3 is TGTGCCAGCAGCTTAGAGTTCCAAGAAGAGACCCAGTACTTC.

This chain uses TRBV6-5 with TRBJ1-1, with D perhaps matching TRBD1 (5 bases). Trimming took 7 bases from V and 5 from J, leaving 17 bases between them. The CDR3 length is 14 residues. Germline V gene data show CDR1 as MNHEY and CDR2 as SVGAGI. In nucleotides, the CDR3 is TGTGCCAGCACCCCGGGGGGAAGAGGGACTGAAGCTTTCTTT. It is translated as CASTPGGRGTEAFF.